The 20 T cell receptor beta chains reported below all come from one sample, sequenced in a study of shared clonotypes between healthy human individuals. Naive CD8 cells were CD45RO-negative, positively selected for CCR7, excluding terminally differentiated effector memory CD45RA+ cells. Data came from immunoSEQ multiplex PCR; TCRdb stores just in-frame clones and leaves some out. The table includes nearly 600,000 clones, around 95% detected once. Sample: naive CD8+ T cells sorted from blood. The receptors stem from a woman under 40 in good health.

About this clone: The sample contains more than one DNA sequence encoding this CDR3. The chain recombines TRBV2 with TRBJ2-7; TRBD2 matches 10 bases. The CDR3 is 15 residues long. Germline loops: CDR1 SNHLY, CDR2 FYNNEI. V lost 6 bases to trimming and J lost 0 bases; unmatched junction nucleotides: 5. CDR3 DNA sequence: TGTGCCAGCAGAACGGCTAGCGGGAGCTCCTACGAGCAGTACTTC. Translated, it gives CASRTASGSSYEQYF.

This clone was seen once. J is TRBJ1-6 and V is TRBV4-2, with D tentatively TRBD1 (6 bases). CDR3 length equals 15 residues. Germline V gene sequence: CDR1 LGHNA, CDR2 YNFKEQ. The V end was cut by 4 bases, the J end by 5 bases, with 12 bases between. This CDR3 reads CASSRMDSDNSPLHF. In DNA form, the CDR3 reads TGTGCCAGCAGCCGAATGGACAGTGATAATTCACCCCTCCACTTT.

This chain uses TRBV28 with TRBJ2-7; D is possibly TRBD1 (7 bases). Germline CDR1 MDHEN, CDR2 SYDVKM. The CDR3 consists of 13 residues. Trimming cost V 4 bases and J 6 bases, with 13 bases left between them. The CDR3 region has the DNA TGTGCCAGCAGTTGGCCGCAGGGGGGCGAGCAGTACTTC. Amino acids: CASSWPQGGEQYF.

This clone appeared a few times. The V call is TRBV28, the J call TRBJ2-7, with 9 nucleotides matching TRBD1. Germline CDR1 reads MDHEN; CDR2 reads SYDVKM. Unmatched junction bases numbered 2, after V lost 2 bases and J lost 0 bases. This CDR3 comprises 15 residues. The CDR3, as DNA: TGTGCCAGCAGTTTAGGGACAGGGCGCTCCTACGAGCAGTACTTC. The encoded protein is CASSLGTGRSYEQYF. The entire variable domain, with the rest obtained from reference TRBV28 and TRBJ2-7, is as follows: DVKVTQSSRYLVKRTGEKVFLECVQDMDHENMFWYRQDPGLGLRLIYFSYDVKMKEKGDIPEGYSVSREKKERFSLILESASTNQTSMYLCASSLGTGRSYEQYFGPGTRLTVT.

The chain uses TRBV27 and TRBJ2-2, with no clear D. The germline V and J ends were trimmed by 2 bases and 8 bases, with 9 bases remaining between them. The CDR3 consists of 13 residues. CDR1 is MNHEY and CDR2 is SMNVEV in the germline V gene (reference sequence). Written as DNA, the CDR3 is TGTGCCAGCAGTTTAGGTGATCGGGGGGAGCTGTTTTTT. Protein sequence: CASSLGDRGELFF.

V usage is TRBV15 and J usage is TRBJ1-5; no reliable D call. There are 14 residues in the CDR3. With 3 bases removed from V and 3 bases from J, the gap between germline ends came to 9 bases. CDR1 LNHNV and CDR2 YYDKDF come from the germline V gene (reference sequence). Written as DNA, the CDR3 is TGTGCCACCAGCAGCCCCCTCCTCAATCAGCCCCAGCATTTT. It encodes CATSSPLLNQPQHF. Using reference TRBV15 and TRBJ1-5 for the parts outside the CDR3, the full variable domain is DAMVIQNPRYQVTQFGKPVTLSCSQTLNHNVMYWYQQKSSQAPKLLFHYYDKDFNNEADTPDNFQSRRPNTSFCFLDIRSPGLGDTAMYLCATSSPLLNQPQHFGDGTRLSIL.

This clone has just one count. The CDR3: CASRVRRNEKLFF. CDR3 sequence (DNA): TGTGCCAGCAGGGTCCGACGTAATGAAAAACTGTTTTTT. The chain recombines TRBV28 with TRBJ1-4; no reliable D call. Germline V gene data show CDR1 as MDHEN and CDR2 as SYDVKM. The ends were cut back, 6 bases at V and 4 bases at J, with 9 bases in the middle. This CDR3 is built from 13 residues.

The chain joins TRBV2 to TRBJ2-3; D call uncertain. Germline V gene lookup returns CDR1 SNHLY and CDR2 FYNNEI. The CDR3 runs 11 residues. V lost 7 bases and J lost 2, with 4 bases in between. The CDR3 sequence: CASILTDTQYF. For the CDR3, the DNA is TGTGCCAGCATCCTCACAGATACGCAGTATTTT. The whole variable domain, remainder taken from reference TRBV2 and TRBJ2-3, is EPEVTQTPSHQVTQMGQEVILRCVPISNHLYFYWYRQILGQKVEFLVSFYNNEISEKSEIFDDQFSVERPDGSNFTLKIRSTKLEDSAMYFCASILTDTQYFGPGTRLTVL.

The genes are TRBV21-1 and TRBJ2-7; TRBD1 was called by the table and not checked on the DNA. TRBV21-1 is termed a pseudogene. This CDR3 is 11 amino acids long. CDR3 DNA sequence: TGTGCCAGCAGTCAGGTGCGCGAGCAGTACTTC. Translation: CASSQVREQYF.

The gene calls are TRBV21-1 and TRBJ1-1; the table's D call, TRBD1, was not checked against the DNA. TRBV21-1 is listed as a pseudogene. CDR3 length equals 20 residues. In DNA form, the CDR3 reads TGTGCCAGCAGCAAGTCTTTACAGAGTTGGGCGGACAGGTGGGACACTGAAGCTTTCTTT. Translation gives CASSKSLQSWADRWDTEAFF.

The gene calls are TRBV7-9 and TRBJ2-1, with a weak D call TRBD1 (5 bases). The V and J ends lost 5 bases and 0 bases respectively, with 14 bases between them. Germline V lookup: CDR1 SEHNR, CDR2 FQNEAQ (reference sequence). This CDR3 is 16 amino acids long. The CDR3 spells CASSLSRGSSYNEQFF. The DNA for the CDR3 is TGTGCCAGCAGCCTCTCAAGGGGAAGCTCCTACAATGAGCAGTTCTTC.

The chain carries TRBV5-6 and TRBJ2-3; 9 bases line up with TRBD2. Germline CDR1 is SGHDT and CDR2 is YYEEEE. The CDR3 has 17 residues. The V segment lost 0 bases and the J segment 4 bases; nucleotides outside the gene matches: 9. In DNA form, the CDR3 reads TGTGCCAGCAGCTTGGGAGTAGCGGGAGTTGTGGCAGATACGCAGTATTTT. It encodes CASSLGVAGVVADTQYF.

The rearrangement joins TRBV29-1 to TRBJ2-1; D gene ambiguous. V was shortened by 3 bases and J by 4 bases, with 16 bases between the two germline ends. The CDR3 extends over 15 amino acids. The germline V gene encodes CDR1 SQVTM and CDR2 ANQGSEA. This CDR3 reads CSVDPSREAYNEQFF. The CDR3 bases are TGCAGCGTTGACCCGTCTAGAGAGGCTTACAATGAGCAGTTCTTC.

V and J are TRBV5-4 and TRBJ2-6; the D gene is possibly TRBD1 (5 bases). The V gene lost 5 bases and the J gene lost 4 bases, with 13 bases spanning the gap. Germline V gene sequence: CDR1 SGHNT, CDR2 YYREEE (reference sequence). The CDR3 runs to 15 residues. The CDR3 spells CASRHQGSGANVLTF. In nucleotides, the CDR3 is TGTGCCAGCAGGCACCAGGGCTCCGGGGCCAACGTCCTGACTTTC. The complete variable domain, with remaining parts taken from reference TRBV5-4 and TRBJ2-6, reads ETGVTQSPTHLIKTRGQQVTLRCSSQSGHNTVSWYQQALGQGPQFIFQYYREEENGRGNFPPRFSGLQFPNYSSELNVNALELDDSALYLCASRHQGSGANVLTFGAGSRLTVL.

This sequence joins TRBV5-6 and TRBJ2-3; TRBD2 agrees at 9 bases. The CDR3 runs 15 residues. Germline V CDR1 and CDR2: SGHDT, YYEEEE. V lost 1 base to trimming and J lost 2 bases; unmatched junction nucleotides: 2. In DNA form, the CDR3 reads TGTGCCAGCAGCTTGTCTAGCGGGATCACAGATACGCAGTATTTT. Amino acid sequence: CASSLSSGITDTQYF.

The gene calls are TRBV21-1 and TRBJ2-2. TRBV21-1 is recorded as a pseudogene. This CDR3 contains 20 residues. The DNA of the CDR3 is TGTGCCAGCAGCAAAGCGTTTAGTGGACGTTTAGGGACGAACACCGGGGAGCTGTTTTTT. Translated: CASSKAFSGRLGTNTGELFF.

The chain couples TRBV27 to TRBJ1-6, with 8 bases that match TRBD1. V was pared by 6 bases and J by 10 bases, with 8 bases of the junction left unmatched. Germline CDR1 is MNHEY and CDR2 is SMNVEV (reference sequence). The CDR3 covers 14 residues. The CDR3 DNA reads TGTGCCAGCAGGATCACAGGGGGTCAATCACCCCTCCACTTT. It translates to CASRITGGQSPLHF.

This sequence joins TRBV27 and TRBJ1-5; D is unclear. Germline lookup yields CDR1 MNHEY and CDR2 SMNVEV (reference sequence). Trimming removed 4 bases at V and 2 bases at J, with 15 bases between. The CDR3 sequence is 16 residues long. CDR3: CASSSFPGGRNQPQHF. CDR3 DNA: TGTGCCAGCAGTTCCTTCCCTGGAGGACGCAATCAGCCCCAGCATTTT.

This chain links TRBV5-4 with TRBJ2-7; either TRBD1 or TRBD2 may supply D (5 bases each). Germline V gene data show CDR1 as SGHNT and CDR2 as YYREEE (reference sequence). Trimming pared 3 bases from V and 2 bases from J, leaving 12 bases between. The CDR3 extends over 14 amino acids. CDR3 bases: TGTGCCAGCAGCTGGGACGGATCCCCCTACGAGCAGTACTTC. Translation: CASSWDGSPYEQYF.

The rearrangement links TRBV9 to TRBJ2-5; D is unclear. Germline lookup yields CDR1 SGDLS and CDR2 YYNGEE. V lost 0 bases, J lost 0 bases, and 3 bases lay in between. CDR3 size: 13 residues. As DNA, the CDR3 is TGTGCCAGCAGCGTAGGACACCAAGAGACCCAGTACTTC. Translation gives CASSVGHQETQYF.